This T cell receptor beta chain came from a study of T cell responses to AZD1222 COVID-19 vaccine. Study-level points and caveats: Only a handful of AZD1222 recipients tested seropositive at baseline. Among the donors, most were white British and more were female, and clonal diversity was possibly underestimated. Samples come after the peak T cell response, not at day 14.

This table comes from immunoSEQ multiplex PCR, and its TCRdb copy is limited to in-frame clones, with some not included. The sample holds 150,000 or so clones; roughly 88% are singletons and the top ten take over 13%. With respect to this clone: The antigen is unknown.

Trimming stripped 1 base from V and 4 bases from J, with 6 bases between. The CDR3 is 13 residues long. Germline lookup yields CDR1 SEHNR and CDR2 FQNEAQ (reference sequence). This chain links TRBV7-9 with TRBJ2-3, with no clear D. The receptor was derived from an adult in good health. The source material was peripheral blood, sampled on day 0 of AZD1222 vaccination. DNA for the CDR3: TGTGCCAGCAGCTTAGTTGGTTCAGATACGCAGTATTTT. Protein sequence: CASSLVGSDTQYF.